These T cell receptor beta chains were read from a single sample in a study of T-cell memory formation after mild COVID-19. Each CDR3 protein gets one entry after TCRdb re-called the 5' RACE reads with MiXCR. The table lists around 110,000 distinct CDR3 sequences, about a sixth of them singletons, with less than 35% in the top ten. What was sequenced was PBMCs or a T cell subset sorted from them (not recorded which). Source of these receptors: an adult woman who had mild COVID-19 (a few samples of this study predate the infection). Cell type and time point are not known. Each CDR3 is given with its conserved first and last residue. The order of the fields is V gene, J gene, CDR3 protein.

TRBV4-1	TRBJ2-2	CASSQDPPPGGDTGELFF
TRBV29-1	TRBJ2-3	CSVIPQDRDTQYF
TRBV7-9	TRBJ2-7	CASSRDFYEQYF
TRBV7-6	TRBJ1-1	CASSYATGRSTEAFF
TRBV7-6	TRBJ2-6	CASSNRGAGANVLTF
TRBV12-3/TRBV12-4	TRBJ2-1	CASSFRTLDNEQFF
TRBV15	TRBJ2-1	CATSTDLGRPSSYNEQFF
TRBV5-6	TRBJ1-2	CASRTEAYGYTF
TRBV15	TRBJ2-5	CATSRYRTTHETQYF
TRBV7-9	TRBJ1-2	CASSGNGVGGNYGYTF
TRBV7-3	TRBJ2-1	CASSLGTSGGYNEQFF
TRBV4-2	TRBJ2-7	CASSQGIPPVSYEQYF
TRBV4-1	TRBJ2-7	CASSREGSGHYEQYF
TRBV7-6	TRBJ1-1	CASSLLGQMNTEAFF
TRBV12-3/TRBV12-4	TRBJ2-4	CASSWGARNIQYF
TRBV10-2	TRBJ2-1	CASSLSGGQYNEQFF
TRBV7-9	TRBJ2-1	CASTDGGGGYNEQFF
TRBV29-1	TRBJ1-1	CSDGGFWTEAFF
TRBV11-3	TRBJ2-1	CASSVYSVGGDGYEQFF
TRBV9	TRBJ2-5	CASSVEGGDFEETQYF
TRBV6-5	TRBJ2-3	CASSPTRDTQYF
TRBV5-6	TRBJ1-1	CASSWDRGGAFF
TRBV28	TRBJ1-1	CASTSGSRWSTEAFF
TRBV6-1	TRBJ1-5	CASSLTGGRVGQPQHF
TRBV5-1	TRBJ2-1	CASTRHGLAGEVWNEQFF
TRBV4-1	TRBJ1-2	CASSQPGNYGYTF
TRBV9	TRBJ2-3	CASSDSSGTDTQYF
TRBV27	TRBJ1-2	CASSLGSTYGYTF
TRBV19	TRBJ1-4	CASSRDRERELFF
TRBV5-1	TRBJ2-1	CASSPDRGQFF
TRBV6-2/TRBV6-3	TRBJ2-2	CASGMRTSTGELFF
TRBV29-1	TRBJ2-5	CSVERGEETQYF
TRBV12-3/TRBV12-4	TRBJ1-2	CATRGGGGGRDGYTF
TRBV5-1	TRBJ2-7	CASSFWTGSYEQYF
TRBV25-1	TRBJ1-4	CASGGLTLQGEKLFF
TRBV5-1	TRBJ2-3	CASSEGTGADTQYF
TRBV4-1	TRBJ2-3	CASSQELGLAGGTDTQYF
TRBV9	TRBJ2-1	CASSVGGSARGEQFF
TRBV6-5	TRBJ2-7	CASSSHIGGEQYF
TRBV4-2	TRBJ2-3	CASSPAPLSRASTDTQYF
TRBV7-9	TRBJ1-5	CASSFPPWPQHF
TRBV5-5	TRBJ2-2	CASSLVSGLGDPGELFF
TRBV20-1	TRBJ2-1	CSAANRLAGDSEQFF
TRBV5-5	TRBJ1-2	CASSQWTALRGYTF
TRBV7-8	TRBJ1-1	CASSLRYAGPMNTEAFF
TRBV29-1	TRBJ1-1	CSVEHRGPTEAFF
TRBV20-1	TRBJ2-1	CSAESSGGPDEQFF
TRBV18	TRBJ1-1	CASSRGTALKNTEAFF
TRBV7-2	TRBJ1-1	CASSLGSGGTEAFF
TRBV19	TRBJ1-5	CASSIGKGMRPYSNQPQHF
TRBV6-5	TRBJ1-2	CASSYSMGTGGGLRYGYTF
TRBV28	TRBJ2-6	CASSVGRAGANVLTF
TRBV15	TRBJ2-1	CATSREQYNEQFF
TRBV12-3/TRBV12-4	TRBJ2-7	CASSLTEYEQYF